The 13 T cell receptor beta chains presented below share a single source sample, sequenced in a study of T cell changes during pregnancy in multiple sclerosis. Method: immunoSEQ multiplex PCR; TCRdb's copy keeps in-frame clones and lacks some. This sample has tens of thousands of clones, with 93% found just once. The source material was peripheral blood, sampled in the second trimester of pregnancy. These receptors came from a female donor with multiple sclerosis, enrolled in a pregnancy study.

This clone is a singleton in its sample. CDR3 in DNA: TGTGCCAGCAGTTACACAGAAAATGAGCAGTTCTTC. Residues: CASSYTENEQFF. This rearrangement joins TRBV11-2 to TRBJ2-1, with no clear D. There are 12 residues in the CDR3. Per germline, CDR1 SGHAT and CDR2 FQNNGV. Trimming removed 6 bases from V and 7 bases from J, with 10 bases in between. Looking up the rest from reference TRBV11-2 and TRBJ2-1 gives the full variable domain: EAGVAQSPRYKIIEKRQSVAFWCNPISGHATLYWYQQILGQGPKLLIQFQNNGVVDDSQLPKDRFSAERLKGVDSTLKIQPAKLEDSAVYLCASSYTENEQFFGPGTRLTVL.

The chain couples TRBV14 to TRBJ1-4; 8 nucleotides line up with TRBD1. Germline-derived CDR1 and CDR2 are SGHDN and FVKESK. This CDR3 spans 19 amino acids. V gave up 4 bases and J gave up 5 bases; unmatched junction bases: 18. The CDR3 reads CASSRRAVAGGALNEKLFF. The CDR3 nucleotides read TGTGCCAGCAGCCGTCGGGCGGTGGCAGGGGGCGCCCTGAATGAAAAACTGTTTTTT.

The V call is TRBV10-3, the J call TRBJ1-2; D might be TRBD1 (5 bases). V was shortened by 2 bases and J by 0 bases, with 10 bases between the two germline ends. The CDR3 loop spans 15 amino acids. The V gene's germline CDR1 is ENHRY and CDR2 SYGVKD. This CDR3 reads CAISEGTGANYGYTF. The CDR3, as DNA: TGTGCCATCAGTGAGGGGACGGGAGCTAACTATGGCTACACCTTC.

V gene TRBV10-1 combines with J gene TRBJ1-6, with D perhaps TRBD1 (6 bases). V lost 5 bases, J lost 7 bases, and 12 bases lay in between. This CDR3 is built from 14 residues. CDR1 and CDR2 (germline): WNHNN, SYGVQD (reference sequence). The CDR3 region is CASSLSQGNSPLHF. The DNA of the CDR3 is TGCGCCAGCAGTCTATCCCAGGGGAATTCACCCCTCCACTTT.

The V gene is TRBV7-3, the J gene TRBJ2-3; 8 nucleotides agree with TRBD1. This CDR3 region has 15 residues. V lost 3 bases, J lost 3 bases, and 5 bases stayed unmatched. Germline V lookup: CDR1 SGHTA, CDR2 FQGTGA. This chain's CDR3 is CASSFQGAVTDTQYF. The CDR3 nucleotides read TGTGCCAGCAGCTTTCAGGGGGCCGTAACAGATACGCAGTATTTT.

The rearrangement joins TRBV18 to TRBJ2-7; TRBD1 aligns across 7 bases. This CDR3 region has 16 residues. Per germline, CDR1 KGHSH and CDR2 LQKENI. The V segment lost 5 bases and the J segment 4 bases; nucleotides outside the gene matches: 14. This chain's CDR3 is CASSGLQIPGGYEQYF. CDR3 DNA sequence: TGTGCCAGCTCAGGATTACAGATCCCAGGGGGTTACGAGCAGTACTTC. Drawing the rest from reference TRBV18 and TRBJ2-7, the complete variable domain is NAGVMQNPRHLVRRRGQEARLRCSPMKGHSHVYWYRQLPEEGLKFMVYLQKENIIDESGMPKERFSAEFPKEGPSILRIQQVVRGDSAAYFCASSGLQIPGGYEQYFGPGTRLTVT.

V gene TRBV11-3 combines with J gene TRBJ1-1; no firm D call. The CDR3 contains 13 residues. Germline lookup yields CDR1 SGHNT and CDR2 YENEEA. With 2 bases removed from V and 3 bases from J, the gap between germline ends came to 7 bases. The DNA for the CDR3 is TGTGCCAGCAGCTTAAGCCGAGACACTGAAGCTTTCTTT. It specifies CASSLSRDTEAFF.

This clone was observed a single time. The V gene is TRBV6-4, the J gene TRBJ2-3; TRBD1 might be the D (6 bases). CDR3 length equals 14 residues. The V end was cut by 0 bases, the J end by 5 bases, with 9 bases between. The germline CDR1 and CDR2 sequences are MRHNA and SNTAGT. CDR3 amino acids: CASSDSAGEDTQYF. CDR3 sequence (DNA): TGTGCCAGCAGTGACTCGGCAGGGGAAGATACGCAGTATTTT.

V and J are TRBV18 and TRBJ2-7; TRBD1 matches at 9 bases. The CDR3 is 13 amino acids. Germline loops: CDR1 KGHSH, CDR2 LQKENI. Unmatched junction bases numbered 6, after V lost 6 bases and J lost 6 bases. Here the CDR3 DNA reads TGTGCCAGCTCCCTGGACAGGGGCGGCGAGCAGTACTTC. Translated, it gives CASSLDRGGEQYF.

Only one count was recorded for this clone. V usage is TRBV7-2 and J usage is TRBJ1-1; D not resolved. CDR1 SGHTA and CDR2 FQGNSA come from the germline V gene. V lost 1 base and J lost 6, with 9 bases in between. The CDR3 length is 13 residues. In DNA, the CDR3 is TGTGCCAGCAGCTTAGTTTTACAGCCTGAAGCTTTCTTT. It is translated as CASSLVLQPEAFF.

This chain joins TRBV7-9 and TRBJ2-3; 8 bases are shared with TRBD2. Germline CDR1 SEHNR, CDR2 FQNEAQ (reference sequence). CDR3 length equals 16 residues. V shed 5 bases, J shed 3 bases, and the junction held 10 bases outside the gene matches. The DNA for the CDR3 is TGTGCCAGCAGCCCTGGGAGAGCGGGGGTGACAGATACGCAGTATTTT. It specifies CASSPGRAGVTDTQYF.

This clone has just one count. This sequence joins TRBV29-1 and TRBJ1-2; no reliable D call. Trimming shortened V by 4 bases and J by 4 bases, and 13 bases separated the two germline ends. The CDR3 runs 13 residues. Germline assignment: CDR1 SQVTM and CDR2 ANQGSEA. CDR3 DNA sequence: TGCAGCGTTGGGCTGACGGGGATCTATGGCTACACCTTC. This codes for CSVGLTGIYGYTF. Supplemented by reference TRBV29-1 and TRBJ1-2, the full variable domain reads SAVISQKPSRDICQRGTSLTIQCQVDSQVTMMFWYRQQPGQSLTLIATANQGSEATYESGFVIDKFPISRPNLTFSTLTVSNMSPEDSSIYLCSVGLTGIYGYTFGSGTRLTVV.

CDR3 sequence reads: CAWSSEGGTSTEAFF. The DNA for the CDR3 is TGTGCCTGGAGTTCCGAGGGGGGGACGTCTACTGAAGCTTTCTTT. The V gene is TRBV30, the J gene TRBJ1-1, with a weak D call TRBD1 (6 bases). Deletions cut 2 bases from V and 5 bases from J, with 18 bases between. Germline loops: CDR1 GTSNPN, CDR2 SVGIG (reference sequence). This CDR3 has 15 amino acids.